Below are 31 T cell receptor beta chains sequenced from a single sample in a study of identical twins. Using its own MiXCR run on the 5' RACE reads, TCRdb lists one record per CDR3 protein. The sample holds 650,000 to 800,000 distinct CDR3 sequences, about 9.4% seen once. The same specimen was also included in a second study, on yellow fever vaccine responses in identical twins.

The sample was PBMCs. The receptors were gathered from a woman younger than 35 in good health.

This clonotype was recorded a few times. The rearrangement links TRBV5-6 to TRBJ2-2; D not resolved. CDR1 is SGHDT, CDR2 YYEEEE, per germline. This CDR3 is built from 10 residues. V was pared by 6 bases and J by 6 bases, with 3 bases between. The CDR3 sequence: CASTAGELFF. CDR3 DNA sequence: TGTGCCAGCACGGCCGGGGAGCTGTTTTTT.

This clonotype was detected only a few times. CDR3 DNA sequence: TGTGCCAGCAGCCAACTAGCGGGAGGGAAGGGAGAGACCCAGTACTTC. Its translation: CASSQLAGGKGETQYF. This chain links TRBV7-2 with TRBJ2-5; 13 bases align to TRBD2. In germline, CDR1 is SGHTA, CDR2 FQGNSA. This CDR3 spans 16 amino acids. The V gene end was trimmed by 5 bases and the J gene end by 4 bases; junction bases not matched to a gene: 7.

In this sample, this clonotype turned up many times. The chain recombines TRBV29-1 with TRBJ2-7; D might be TRBD2 (6 bases). Trimming cost V 5 bases and J 2 bases, with 10 bases left between them. Germline V gene lookup returns CDR1 SQVTM and CDR2 ANQGSEA. This CDR3 has 12 residues. The CDR3: CSVWRDPYEQYF. DNA of the CDR3: TGCAGCGTTTGGCGGGATCCCTACGAGCAGTACTTC.

J is TRBJ2-3 and V is TRBV6-1; D is unresolved. The V end was cut by 8 bases, the J end by 0 bases, with 12 bases between. This CDR3 spans 14 amino acids. The germline V gene encodes CDR1 MNHNS and CDR2 SASEGT. The CDR3 region has the DNA TGTGCCAGCCGCGTGGGGTATAGCACAGATACGCAGTATTTT. Its translation is CASRVGYSTDTQYF.

V is TRBV5-1 and J is TRBJ1-1; 8 bases align to TRBD1. Germline V CDR1 and CDR2: SGHRS, YFSETQ. CDR3 length: 16 amino acids. V lost 4 bases, J lost 0 bases, and 8 bases stayed unmatched. CDR3 sequence reads: CASSRLIQGVNTEAFF. CDR3 bases: TGCGCCAGCAGCCGGCTAATACAGGGGGTGAACACTGAAGCTTTCTTT. The full variable domain, completed using reference TRBV5-1 and TRBJ1-1, is KAGVTQTPRYLIKTRGQQVTLSCSPISGHRSVSWYQQTPGQGLQFLFEYFSETQRNKGNFPGRFSGRQFSNSRSEMNVSTLELGDSALYLCASSRLIQGVNTEAFFGQGTRLTVV.

The rearrangement joins TRBV7-2 to TRBJ2-5, with 11 bases identical to TRBD2. The CDR3 consists of 15 residues. Trimming took 6 bases from V and 5 from J; bases not matched to a gene: 8. CDR1 is SGHTA and CDR2 is FQGNSA in the germline V gene. CDR3 coding DNA: TGTGCCAGCAGGCCAGAACTAGCGGGAGTGGAGACCCAGTACTTC. This translates into CASRPELAGVETQYF.

The J gene is TRBJ2-1, the V gene TRBV12-3 or TRBV12-4; 7 positions match TRBD1. The CDR3 has 14 residues. J was trimmed by 4 bases and V by 4 bases; bases with no gene match: 4. The CDR3 bases are TGTGCCAGCAGTTATAGCAGGGGGTACAATGAGCAGTTCTTC. It codes for CASSYSRGYNEQFF.

The sample holds many counts of this clonotype. The chain joins TRBV12-3 or TRBV12-4 to TRBJ2-7; D may be TRBD1 or TRBD2 (5 bases each). The V end was cut by 2 bases, the J end by 6 bases, with 17 bases between. This CDR3 spans 15 amino acids. CDR3 amino acids: CASSLRMGPAAEQYF. For the CDR3, the DNA is TGTGCCAGCAGTTTAAGGATGGGACCTGCTGCCGAGCAGTACTTC.

This clonotype has a handful of counts. The V call is TRBV20-1, the J call TRBJ2-7; no firm D call. Per the germline V gene, CDR1 is DFQATT and CDR2 is SNEGSKA (reference sequence). V was shortened by 3 bases and J by 3 bases, with 12 bases between the two germline ends. This CDR3 is built from 13 residues. The CDR3 DNA follows: TGCAGTGCTAGTTCTGGGTTGGACTACGAGCAGTACTTC. This gives the protein CSASSGLDYEQYF.

This clonotype was found a few times. The V call is TRBV28, the J call TRBJ2-3, with D uncertain. The CDR3 is made up of 14 amino acids. V shed 8 bases and J shed 0 bases, with 12 bases lying between them. Looked up from germline, CDR1 is MDHEN and CDR2 is SYDVKM. The CDR3 nucleotides are TGTGCCAGCCGCCGGGCCATAAGCACAGATACGCAGTATTTT. Its protein product is CASRRAISTDTQYF.

The table lists this clonotype with many counts. V gene TRBV20-1 combines with J gene TRBJ2-1; D not certain. V dropped 0 bases and J dropped 2 bases, with 11 bases sitting between them. Germline CDR1 and CDR2: DFQATT and SNEGSKA (reference sequence). This CDR3 region has 15 residues. Here the CDR3 DNA reads TGCAGTGCTAGAGACGGCACCAGTCCCTACAATGAGCAGTTCTTC. Translated: CSARDGTSPYNEQFF.

This clonotype was found a few times. The rearrangement joins TRBV29-1 to TRBJ2-7, with D perhaps TRBD1 (6 bases). Germline values: CDR1 SQVTM, CDR2 ANQGSEA. The V gene lost 5 bases and the J gene lost 3 bases, with 8 bases spanning the gap. This CDR3 comprises 11 residues. The CDR3 DNA follows: TGCAGCGTTAAGGACAGCTACGAGCAGTACTTC. Translation gives CSVKDSYEQYF.

CDR3 in amino acids: CASSQRGLAGHNEQFF. For the CDR3, the DNA is TGTGCCAGCAGCCAGAGGGGACTAGCGGGTCACAATGAGCAGTTCTTC. The J gene is TRBJ2-1, the V gene TRBV4-2; TRBD2 aligns across 12 bases. Germline V CDR1 and CDR2: LGHNA, YNFKEQ. The CDR3 is 16 residues long. J gave up 5 bases and V 3 bases, and 5 bases lay outside the gene matches.

A few counts support this clonotype. V usage is TRBV20-1 and J usage is TRBJ2-3, with 9 bases aligning to TRBD2. V lost 6 bases, J lost 2 bases, and 9 bases stayed unmatched. Germline V gene data show CDR1 as DFQATT and CDR2 as SNEGSKA (reference sequence). The CDR3 extends over 15 amino acids. CDR3 in amino acids: CSAPDSGRLTDTQYF. CDR3 nucleotides: TGCAGTGCCCCAGATAGCGGGAGACTCACAGATACGCAGTATTTT.

This clonotype came up a few times. The chain joins TRBV7-2 to TRBJ2-1; 10 bases are a match to TRBD2. Germline V gene sequence: CDR1 SGHTA, CDR2 FQGNSA. V shed 7 bases, J shed 6 bases, and the junction held 15 bases outside the gene matches. This CDR3 spans 17 amino acids. The CDR3 bases are TGTGCCAGCACAGAGGCTCTAGCGGGGGCGGGGGGCAATGAGCAGTTCTTC. This encodes CASTEALAGAGGNEQFF.

This clonotype was counted between two and nine times. The gene calls are TRBV3-1 and TRBJ2-7; D call uncertain. Trimming stripped 3 bases from V and 2 bases from J, with 5 bases between. The CDR3 has 12 amino acids. Germline V CDR1 and CDR2: LGHDT, YNNKEL (reference sequence). This chain's CDR3 is CASSHSTYEQYF. The CDR3 DNA reads as TGTGCCAGCAGCCATTCGACCTACGAGCAGTACTTC.

The rearrangement uses TRBV21-1 and TRBJ2-5; the table's D gene call, TRBD2, was not cross checked with the DNA. TRBV21-1 is annotated as a pseudogene. The CDR3 has 15 amino acids. The CDR3 spells CASSKGQGREETQYF. The CDR3, as DNA: TGTGCCAGCAGCAAAGGGCAGGGTCGGGAGGAGACCCAGTACTTC.

The table lists this clonotype with a few counts. The CDR3 bases are TGTGCCAGCAGTTATAATCAACGGGGGACAGATACGCAGTATTTT. Translating gives CASSYNQRGTDTQYF. V usage is TRBV6-5 and J usage is TRBJ2-3; D may be TRBD2 (6 bases). The V gene lost 3 bases and the J gene lost 3 bases, with 13 bases spanning the gap. The CDR3 has 15 amino acids. Germline CDR1 MNHEY, CDR2 SVGAGI.

V usage is TRBV5-1 and J usage is TRBJ2-1; 12 nucleotides align to TRBD1. The CDR3 is 14 residues long. J was trimmed by 8 bases and V by 2 bases; bases with no gene match: 2. The V gene's germline CDR1 is SGHRS and CDR2 YFSETQ. In DNA, the CDR3 is TGCGCCAGCAGCTTTGGGACAGGGGGCTATGAGCAGTTCTTC. Translating it yields CASSFGTGGYEQFF.

This clonotype has a count of ten or more. V gene TRBV15 combines with J gene TRBJ1-1, with 8 nucleotides matching TRBD1. Germline trimming cut 1 base from V and 4 bases from J; bases unmatched to any gene: 2. The CDR3 length is 14 residues. CDR1 and CDR2 (germline): LNHNV, YYDKDF (reference sequence). The CDR3 coding sequence is TGTGCCACCAGCAGAGCAGGGGGCTCCACTGAAGCTTTCTTT. This encodes CATSRAGGSTEAFF.

This clonotype was detected many times. The CDR3 sequence is CASSSGQIPYEQYF. The CDR3, as DNA: TGCGCCAGCAGCTCAGGACAGATCCCCTACGAGCAGTACTTC. The chain combines TRBV5-1 with TRBJ2-7; D might be TRBD1 (6 bases). The CDR3 totals 14 residues. CDR1 and CDR2 (germline): SGHRS, YFSETQ. V gave up 3 bases and J gave up 2 bases, with 12 bases separating them.

This clonotype was found many times. The rearrangement joins TRBV7-2 to TRBJ1-5; D remains unclear. This CDR3 spans 14 amino acids. CDR1 is SGHTA, CDR2 FQGNSA, per germline. V lost 0 bases to trimming and J lost 7 bases, with 10 bases between them. The CDR3 loop is CASSLALAGQPQHF. CDR3 nucleotide sequence: TGTGCCAGCAGCTTAGCGCTGGCGGGACAGCCCCAGCATTTT.

The V call is TRBV29-1, the J call TRBJ2-7; no reliable D call. Germline values: CDR1 SQVTM, CDR2 ANQGSEA. Trimming left V 6 bases short and J 1 base short, with 16 bases between. There are 14 residues in the CDR3. The CDR3 sequence is CSVRRYLKSYEQYF. CDR3 DNA sequence: TGCAGCGTCCGAAGATACCTGAAATCCTACGAGCAGTACTTC.

This clonotype was seen many times. The genes are TRBV7-2 and TRBJ2-3; D might be TRBD1 or TRBD2, each matching 6 bases. CDR1 is SGHTA and CDR2 is FQGNSA in the germline V gene. CDR3 length: 14 amino acids. Deletions cut 4 bases from V and 4 bases from J, with 12 bases between. CDR3 DNA sequence: TGTGCCAGCAGCTCCGCCGGGGGCCCAGATACGCAGTATTTT. Its protein product is CASSSAGGPDTQYF.

The chain uses TRBV10-2 and TRBJ2-7, with TRBD1 identical over 11 bases. Germline V lookup: CDR1 WSHSY, CDR2 SAAADI. V shed 8 bases, J shed 7 bases, and the junction held 10 bases outside the gene matches. The CDR3 covers 14 residues. The CDR3 nucleotides are TGCGCCAGCGCCACTGGACAGGGGGCGCGAGAGCAGTACTTC. It encodes CASATGQGAREQYF.

A few counts support this clonotype. The V call is TRBV4-3, the J call TRBJ2-1; D may match TRBD1 or TRBD2 (7 bases each). The CDR3 contains 15 residues. Deletions cut 3 bases from V and 4 bases from J, with 13 bases between. Germline-derived CDR1 and CDR2 are LGHNA and YSLEER. DNA for the CDR3: TGCGCCAGCAGCCAGGGAGGGACAGTATACAATGAGCAGTTCTTC. Protein product: CASSQGGTVYNEQFF.

This clonotype was observed at least ten times. V usage is TRBV29-1 and J usage is TRBJ2-5, with D possibly TRBD2 on 6 matching bases. CDR3 length equals 13 residues. Germline V gives CDR1 SQVTM, CDR2 ANQGSEA. The V gene lost 6 bases and the J gene lost 5 bases, with 16 bases spanning the gap. The CDR3 loop is CSVVPGLVETQYF. The CDR3, as DNA: TGCAGCGTCGTCCCGGGACTTGTGGAGACCCAGTACTTC.

This clonotype has more than one count but fewer than ten. The chain has TRBV10-3 and TRBJ2-6; D is unresolved. V was cut by 7 bases and J by 2 bases, with 18 bases left in between. Germline V CDR1 and CDR2: ENHRY, SYGVKD. There are 17 residues in the CDR3. CDR3 nucleotides: TGTGCCATCATGGGCCCGATAAACCAACCTGGGGCCAACGTCCTGACTTTC. Protein: CAIMGPINQPGANVLTF.

The CDR3 reads CASSSPWTSSGANVLTF. The CDR3 bases are TGTGCCAGCAGTTCCCCCTGGACAAGCTCTGGGGCCAACGTCCTGACTTTC. V and J are TRBV6-2 or TRBV6-3 and TRBJ2-6; D may be TRBD1 (5 bases). CDR1 MNHEY and CDR2 SVGEGT come from the germline V gene. With 4 bases removed from V and 0 bases from J, the gap between germline ends came to 13 bases. The CDR3 length is 17 residues.

This chain joins TRBV10-3 and TRBJ2-5; D is ambiguous. Germline-derived CDR1 and CDR2 are ENHRY and SYGVKD. Trimming shortened V by 0 bases and J by 4 bases, and 6 bases separated the two germline ends. This CDR3 has 13 residues. As DNA, the CDR3 is TGTGCCATCAGTGAGTCCTGGGTAGAGACCCAGTACTTC. Encoded protein: CAISESWVETQYF.

The J gene is TRBJ2-5, the V gene TRBV24-1; TRBD2 matches at 13 bases. CDR1 and CDR2 (germline): KGHDR, SFDVKD. With V trimmed by 3 bases and J by 4 bases, 4 bases remained unmatched. The CDR3 sequence is 16 residues long. CDR3 sequence: CATSDPGTSGVETQYF. The CDR3 bases are TGTGCCACCAGTGATCCCGGGACTAGCGGGGTAGAGACCCAGTACTTC.